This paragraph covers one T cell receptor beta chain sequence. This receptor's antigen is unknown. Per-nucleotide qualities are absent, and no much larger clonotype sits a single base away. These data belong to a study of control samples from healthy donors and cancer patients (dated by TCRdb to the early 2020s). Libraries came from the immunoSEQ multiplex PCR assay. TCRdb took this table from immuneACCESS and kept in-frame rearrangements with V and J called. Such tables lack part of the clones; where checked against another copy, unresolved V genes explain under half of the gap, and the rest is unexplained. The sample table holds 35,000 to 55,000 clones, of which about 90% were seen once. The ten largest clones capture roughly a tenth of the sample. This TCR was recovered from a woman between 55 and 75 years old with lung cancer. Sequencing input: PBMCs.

The sequence in DNA is TGTGCCTGGAGTGTAGGGGACAGAGGGGGCACTGAAGCTTTCTTT. This translates into CAWSVGDRGGTEAFF. This sequence uses TRBV30 and TRBJ1-1, with 7 middle bases fitting TRBD1. The germline V gene encodes CDR1 GTSNPN and CDR2 SVGIG (reference sequence). For this chain, trimming is 0 bases at the V end and 4 bases at the J end, and the number of junction bases without a gene match is 8. The CDR3 numbers 15 residues from cysteine through phenylalanine. The sequence is cut down to CDR3 DNA, 45 bases in frame from base 1.